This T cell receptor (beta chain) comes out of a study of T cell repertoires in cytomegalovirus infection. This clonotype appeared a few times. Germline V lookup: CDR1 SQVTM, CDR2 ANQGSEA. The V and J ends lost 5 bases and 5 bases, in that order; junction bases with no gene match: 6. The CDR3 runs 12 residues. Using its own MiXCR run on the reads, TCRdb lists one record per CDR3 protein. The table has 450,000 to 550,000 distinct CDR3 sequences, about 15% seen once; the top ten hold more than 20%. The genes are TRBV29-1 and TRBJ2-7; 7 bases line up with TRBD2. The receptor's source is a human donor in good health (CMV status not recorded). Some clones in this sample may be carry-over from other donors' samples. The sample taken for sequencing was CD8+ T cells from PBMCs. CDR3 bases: TGCAGCGTTACTTGGGGAGGGAACGAGCAGTACTTC. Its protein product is CSVTWGGNEQYF.